The subject of this entry is one TCR beta chain. Its matching antigen is unknown. This sample is part of a study of T cell responses to AZD1222 COVID-19 vaccine. Measured with immunoSEQ multiplex PCR; TCRdb has only the in-frame clones, and not every one. The table lists around 130,000 clones, around 94% of them singletons. Study-wide results and limits: Mapped onto spike, vaccine-associated CD4 TCRs spanned it and were dominant at 160-218 and 743-854. White British ancestry dominated among donors, who included more females, and clonal diversity was possibly underestimated. Breadth and depth of Spike-specific TCRs rose after two AZD1222 doses.

The TCR was taken from an adult in good health. Sequenced here: peripheral blood, sampled on day 0 of AZD1222 vaccination.

The CDR3: CASTPPRLAGVFTYEQYF. The CDR3 bases are TGTGCCAGCACCCCCCCCCGGCTAGCGGGAGTTTTTACGTACGAGCAGTACTTC. The chain carries TRBV7-9 and TRBJ2-7; 10 nucleotides agree with TRBD2. The length of the CDR3 is 18 residues. Germline V gene sequence: CDR1 SEHNR, CDR2 FQNEAQ (reference sequence). Losses at the gene ends were 7 bases for V and 4 bases for J; bases not matched to a gene: 19.